The following is a T cell receptor beta chain sequence with its context. The data are from a study of human T cells and chemical hapten exposure. Via MiXCR, TCRdb re-called the RACE reads, giving one row per CDR3 protein. The sample holds roughly 180,000 distinct CDR3 sequences, about a fifth seen once. Germline CDR1 SNHLY, CDR2 FYNNEI. The CDR3 runs 16 residues. Trimming shortened V by 4 bases and J by 6 bases, and 16 bases separated the two germline ends. The time point: patch test 1, 2 weeks after DPC sensitization. The treatment: therapeutic diphenylcyclopropenone sensitization with weekly scalp DPC.

The V and J genes are TRBV2 and TRBJ1-6; the D gene is possibly TRBD1 (6 bases). The sequence derives from a woman between 50 and 59 years old with alopecia areata. Some clones in this sample may be carry-over from other donors' samples. Sample: whole blood, taken in connection with sensitization to the hapten diphenylcyclopropenone (DPC). In nucleotides, the CDR3 is TGTGCCAGCAGTGGGGGCCGGACAGTTTCTAATTCACCCCTCCACTTT. Protein sequence: CASSGGRTVSNSPLHF. The full variable domain, with the rest looked up from reference TRBV2 and TRBJ1-6, is EPEVTQTPSHQVTQMGQEVILRCVPISNHLYFYWYRQILGQKVEFLVSFYNNEISEKSEIFDDQFSVERPDGSNFTLKIRSTKLEDSAMYFCASSGGRTVSNSPLHFGNGTRLTVT.